This T cell receptor beta chain was captured by sequencing in a study of CXCR3-negative and CXCR3-positive naive CD8 T cells. By phenotype, naive CD8+ T cells were CD45RO-CCR7+CD27+CD95-. Note on this clonotype: Its antigen is not identified.

The CDR3 has 13 residues. Per germline, CDR1 MDHEN and CDR2 SYDVKM. The TRB cDNA libraries were prepared by 5' RACE with UMI labels. TCRdb re-called the 5' RACE reads; every CDR3 protein appears as one record, without DNA. Across under 75,000 distinct CDR3 sequences, the top ten clones capture about 4.5% of the sample. Study-level findings and limits: Naive cells that were CXCR3-negative or CXCR3-positive used TRBV-TRBJ genes alike, while memory cells diverged. After cryopreservation, expression of CXCR3 was partially reduced, and most assays were run with fresh PBMCs. Naive cells positive for CXCR3 carried more hydrophobic TRB CDR3s than CXCR3-negative ones.

Input material: naive CXCR3- CD8+ T cells from blood. Subset noted: CD45RO-CCR7+CD27+CD95- naive CD8+ T cells lacking CXCR3 (TNR3-). The chain recombines TRBV28 with TRBJ2-7; TCRdb indicates TRBD1, and absent DNA this call remains unverified. The receptor's source is a human donor in good health. Some clones in this sample may be carry-over from other donors' samples. CDR3 in amino acids: CASSFGGPYEQYF.